The 2 T cell receptor beta chains reported below all come from one sample, sequenced in a study of resident and recirculating memory T cells in vitiligo. Using immunoSEQ multiplex PCR, the repertoire was profiled, and TCRdb retains in-frame clones only, with some absent. Seen here are 40,000 to 50,000 clones, approximately 91% observed once, and the top ten hold about 4.5%. The specimen sequenced was blood. The source of these receptors is a male donor with vitiligo.

The chain recombines TRBV4-3 with TRBJ2-2; D is undetermined. Germline V lookup: CDR1 LGHNA, CDR2 YSLEER. The length of the CDR3 is 13 residues. The ends were cut back, 1 base at V and 9 bases at J, with 9 bases in the middle. The CDR3 loop is CASSQAKSWELFF. CDR3 coding DNA: TGCGCCAGCAGCCAAGCCAAGAGTTGGGAGCTGTTTTTT.

V gene TRBV7-8 combines with J gene TRBJ2-7; TRBD1 is a possible D gene (5 bases). The CDR3 has 14 residues. Trimming shortened V by 5 bases and J by 3 bases, and 14 bases separated the two germline ends. In germline, CDR1 is SGHVS, CDR2 FQNEAQ. The CDR3, as DNA: TGTGCCAGCAGCCCCTTGGACAAATACTACGAGCAGTACTTC. Amino acid sequence: CASSPLDKYYEQYF.